These 2 T cell receptor beta chains share one sample of origin, sequenced in a study of Graves' ophthalmopathy and Graves' hyperthyroidism. The authors amplified TCR beta CDR3 regions, and they did so from RNA transcripts for repertoire sequencing. First-round RT-PCR with HTBI primers preceded a second-round multiplex PCR. One entry per CDR3 protein results from TCRdb running MiXCR on the multiplex PCR reads. The profile shows about 390,000 distinct CDR3 sequences, 15% of them singletons. Sequencing was done on a sample of peripheral blood. These receptors were taken from a woman aged 18 to 35 with stable Graves' hyperthyroidism.

The gene calls are TRBV20-1 and TRBJ1-2; 9 bases are a match to TRBD1. V lost 5 bases to trimming and J lost 4 bases; unmatched junction nucleotides: 8. This CDR3 spans 14 amino acids. Germline CDR1 DFQATT, CDR2 SNEGSKA (reference sequence). The CDR3 region has the DNA TGCAGTGCTGGACTGGGACAGGGCATCTATGGCTACACCTTC. Amino acids: CSAGLGQGIYGYTF.

This clonotype occurred many times. The chain links TRBV2 to TRBJ2-5; a weak D match, TRBD2 (5 bases). Germline V gives CDR1 SNHLY, CDR2 FYNNEI. This CDR3 region has 16 residues. The V end lost 2 bases, the J end lost 5 bases, and 18 bases lay between the germline ends. CDR3 nucleotide sequence: TGTGCCAGCAGTGAATGGGGAAGGGCTAGAGGGGAGACCCAGTACTTC. It encodes CASSEWGRARGETQYF.